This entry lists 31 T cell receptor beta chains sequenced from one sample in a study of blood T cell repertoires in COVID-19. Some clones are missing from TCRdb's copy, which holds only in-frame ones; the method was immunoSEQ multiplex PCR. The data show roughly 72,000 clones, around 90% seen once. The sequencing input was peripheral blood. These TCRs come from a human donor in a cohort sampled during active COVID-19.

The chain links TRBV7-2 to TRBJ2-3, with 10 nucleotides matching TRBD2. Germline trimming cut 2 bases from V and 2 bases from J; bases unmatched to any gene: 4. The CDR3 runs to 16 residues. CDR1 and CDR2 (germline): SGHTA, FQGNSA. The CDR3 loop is CASSLLAGGTTDTQYF. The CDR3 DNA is TGTGCCAGCAGCTTATTAGCGGGGGGTACCACAGATACGCAGTATTTT.

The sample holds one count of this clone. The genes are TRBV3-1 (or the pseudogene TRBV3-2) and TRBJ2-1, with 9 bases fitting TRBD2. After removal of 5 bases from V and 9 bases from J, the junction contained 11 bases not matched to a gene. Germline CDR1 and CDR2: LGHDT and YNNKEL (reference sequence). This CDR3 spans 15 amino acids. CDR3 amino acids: CASSTGLAGGSEQFF. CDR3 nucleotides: TGTGCCAGCAGCACGGGACTGGCGGGGGGGAGTGAGCAGTTCTTC.

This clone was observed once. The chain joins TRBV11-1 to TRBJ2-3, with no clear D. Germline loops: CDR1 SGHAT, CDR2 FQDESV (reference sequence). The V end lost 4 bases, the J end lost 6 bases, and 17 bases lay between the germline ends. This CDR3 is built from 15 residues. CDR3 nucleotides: TGTGCCAGCAGCTCCCGGGTCAGCTTAGTGGATACGCAGTATTTT. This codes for CASSSRVSLVDTQYF.

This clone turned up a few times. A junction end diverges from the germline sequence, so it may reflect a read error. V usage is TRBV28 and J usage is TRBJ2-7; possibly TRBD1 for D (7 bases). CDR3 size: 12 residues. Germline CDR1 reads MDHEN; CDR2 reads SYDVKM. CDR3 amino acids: CASSLGQGGYNF. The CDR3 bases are TGTGCCAGCAGTTTAGGGCAGGGGGGATATAACTTC. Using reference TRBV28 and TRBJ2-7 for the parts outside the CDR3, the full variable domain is DVKVTQSSRYLVKRTGEKVFLECVQDMDHENMFWYRQDPGLGLRLIYFSYDVKMKEKGDIPEGYSVSREKKERFSLILESASTNQTSMYLCASSLGQGGYNFGPGTRLTVT.

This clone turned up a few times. This chain's CDR3 is CASSPGTGRETQYF. The CDR3 DNA sequence: TGTGCCAGCTCACCGGGGACAGGGCGAGAGACCCAGTACTTC. The J gene is TRBJ2-5, the V gene TRBV18; 9 nucleotides agree with TRBD1. The CDR3 is made up of 14 amino acids. CDR1 and CDR2 (germline): KGHSH, LQKENI. V lost 3 bases and J lost 4; bases outside the gene matches: 3.

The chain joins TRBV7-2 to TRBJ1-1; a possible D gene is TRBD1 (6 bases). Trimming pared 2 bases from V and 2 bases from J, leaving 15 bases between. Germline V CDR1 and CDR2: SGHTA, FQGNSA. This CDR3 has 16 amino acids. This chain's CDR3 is CASSLRPQGSNTEAFF. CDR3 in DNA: TGTGCCAGCAGCTTAAGGCCCCAGGGGTCCAACACTGAAGCTTTCTTT.

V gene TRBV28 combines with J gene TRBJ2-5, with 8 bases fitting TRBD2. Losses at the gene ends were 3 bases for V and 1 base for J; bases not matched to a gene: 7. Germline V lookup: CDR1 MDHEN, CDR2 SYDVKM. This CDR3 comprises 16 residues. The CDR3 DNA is TGTGCCAGCAGTTTCAGCGGGGGAGTTCTCCAAGAGACCCAGTACTTC. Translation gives CASSFSGGVLQETQYF. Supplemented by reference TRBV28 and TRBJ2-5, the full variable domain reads DVKVTQSSRYLVKRTGEKVFLECVQDMDHENMFWYRQDPGLGLRLIYFSYDVKMKEKGDIPEGYSVSREKKERFSLILESASTNQTSMYLCASSFSGGVLQETQYFGPGTRLLVL.

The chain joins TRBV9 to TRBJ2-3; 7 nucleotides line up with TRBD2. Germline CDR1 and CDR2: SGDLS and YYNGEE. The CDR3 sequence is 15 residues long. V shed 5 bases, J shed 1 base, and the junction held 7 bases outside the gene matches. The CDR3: CASRPTAGGTDTQYF. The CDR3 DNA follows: TGTGCCAGCAGGCCTACCGCGGGGGGCACAGATACGCAGTATTTT.

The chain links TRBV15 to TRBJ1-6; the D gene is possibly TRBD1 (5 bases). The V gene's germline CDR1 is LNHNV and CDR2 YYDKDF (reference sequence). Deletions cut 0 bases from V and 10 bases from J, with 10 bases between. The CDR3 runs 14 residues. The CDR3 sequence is CATSREGQDSPLHF. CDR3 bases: TGTGCCACCAGCAGAGAGGGGCAAGACTCACCCCTCCACTTT.

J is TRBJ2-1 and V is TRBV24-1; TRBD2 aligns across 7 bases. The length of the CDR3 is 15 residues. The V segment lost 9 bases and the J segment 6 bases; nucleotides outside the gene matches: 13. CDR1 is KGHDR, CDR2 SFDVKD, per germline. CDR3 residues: CATGDASGQFNEQFF. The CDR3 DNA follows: TGTGCCACCGGAGACGCTAGCGGCCAATTCAATGAGCAGTTCTTC.

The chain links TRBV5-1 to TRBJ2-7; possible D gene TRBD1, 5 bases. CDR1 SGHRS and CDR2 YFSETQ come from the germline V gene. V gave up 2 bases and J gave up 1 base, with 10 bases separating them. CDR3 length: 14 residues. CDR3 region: CASSLEDTSYEQYF. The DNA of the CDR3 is TGCGCCAGCAGCTTAGAGGACACTTCCTACGAGCAGTACTTC.

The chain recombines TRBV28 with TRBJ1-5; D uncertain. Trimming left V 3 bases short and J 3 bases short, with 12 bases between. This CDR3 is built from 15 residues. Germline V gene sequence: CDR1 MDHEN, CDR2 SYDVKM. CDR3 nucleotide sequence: TGTGCCAGCAGTTTCTATCGAGGGAACAATCAGCCCCAGCATTTT. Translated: CASSFYRGNNQPQHF.

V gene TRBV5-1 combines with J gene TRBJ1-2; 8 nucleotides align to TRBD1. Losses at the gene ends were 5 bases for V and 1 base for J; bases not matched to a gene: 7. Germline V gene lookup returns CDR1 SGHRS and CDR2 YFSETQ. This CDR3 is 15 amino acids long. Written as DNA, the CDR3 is TGCGCCAGCAGGGGACAGGTTGGGATTAACTATGGCTACACCTTC. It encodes CASRGQVGINYGYTF.

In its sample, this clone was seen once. The CDR3 sequence: CSVLKGTAKQPYGYTF. The CDR3, as DNA: TGCAGCGTTCTTAAAGGGACAGCGAAACAGCCGTATGGCTACACCTTC. The chain carries TRBV29-1 and TRBJ1-2; TRBD1 agrees at 7 bases. V was clipped by 5 bases and J by 5 bases; unmatched bases: 17. This CDR3 spans 16 amino acids. From germline, CDR1 is SQVTM and CDR2 ANQGSEA. Together with reference TRBV29-1 and TRBJ1-2, the CDR3 gives the full variable domain: SAVISQKPSRDICQRGTSLTIQCQVDSQVTMMFWYRQQPGQSLTLIATANQGSEATYESGFVIDKFPISRPNLTFSTLTVSNMSPEDSSIYLCSVLKGTAKQPYGYTFGSGTRLTVV.

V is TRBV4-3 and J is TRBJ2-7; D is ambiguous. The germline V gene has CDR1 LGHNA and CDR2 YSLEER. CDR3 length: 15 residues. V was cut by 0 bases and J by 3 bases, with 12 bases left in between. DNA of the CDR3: TGCGCCAGCAGCCAAGATCGCGGTAGCTACTACGAGCAGTACTTC. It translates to CASSQDRGSYYEQYF.

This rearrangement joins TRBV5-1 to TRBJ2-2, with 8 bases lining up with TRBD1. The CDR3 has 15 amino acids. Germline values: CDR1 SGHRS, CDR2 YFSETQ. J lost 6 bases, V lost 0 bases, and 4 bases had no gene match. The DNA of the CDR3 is TGCGCCAGCAGCTTGGCCGGGACAGGAGCCGGGGAGCTGTTTTTT. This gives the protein CASSLAGTGAGELFF. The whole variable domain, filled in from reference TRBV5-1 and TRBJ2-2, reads KAGVTQTPRYLIKTRGQQVTLSCSPISGHRSVSWYQQTPGQGLQFLFEYFSETQRNKGNFPGRFSGRQFSNSRSEMNVSTLELGDSALYLCASSLAGTGAGELFFGEGSRLTVL.

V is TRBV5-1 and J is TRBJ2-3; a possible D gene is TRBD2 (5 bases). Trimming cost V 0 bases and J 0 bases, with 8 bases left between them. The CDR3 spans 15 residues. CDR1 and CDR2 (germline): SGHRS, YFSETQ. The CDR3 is CASSLDSGSTDTQYF. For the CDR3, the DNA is TGCGCCAGCAGCTTGGATTCGGGAAGCACAGATACGCAGTATTTT.

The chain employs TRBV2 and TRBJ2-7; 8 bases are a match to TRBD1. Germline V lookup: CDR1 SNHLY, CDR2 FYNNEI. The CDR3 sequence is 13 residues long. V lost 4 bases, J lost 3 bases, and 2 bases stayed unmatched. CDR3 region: CASSVGQGYEQYF. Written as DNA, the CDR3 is TGTGCCAGCAGTGTCGGACAGGGCTACGAGCAGTACTTC. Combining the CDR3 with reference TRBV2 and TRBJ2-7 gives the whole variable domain EPEVTQTPSHQVTQMGQEVILRCVPISNHLYFYWYRQILGQKVEFLVSFYNNEISEKSEIFDDQFSVERPDGSNFTLKIRSTKLEDSAMYFCASSVGQGYEQYFGPGTRLTVT.

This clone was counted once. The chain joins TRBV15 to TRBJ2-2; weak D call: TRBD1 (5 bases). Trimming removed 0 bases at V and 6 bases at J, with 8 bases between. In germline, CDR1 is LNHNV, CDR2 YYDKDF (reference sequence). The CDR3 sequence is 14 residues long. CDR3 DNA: TGTGCCACCAGCAGAGAAAGCAGGGCCGGGGAGCTGTTTTTT. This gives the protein CATSRESRAGELFF.

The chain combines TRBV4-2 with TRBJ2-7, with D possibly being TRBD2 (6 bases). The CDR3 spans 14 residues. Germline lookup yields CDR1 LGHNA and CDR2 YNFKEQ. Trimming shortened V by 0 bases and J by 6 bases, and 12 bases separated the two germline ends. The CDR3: CASSQDSRGGEQYF. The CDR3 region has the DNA TGTGCCAGCAGCCAAGATTCCCGGGGAGGCGAGCAGTACTTC.

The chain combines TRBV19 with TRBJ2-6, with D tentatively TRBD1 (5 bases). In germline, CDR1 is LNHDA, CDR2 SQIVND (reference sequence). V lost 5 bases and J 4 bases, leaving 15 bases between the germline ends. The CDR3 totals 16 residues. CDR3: CASSQGPGSGANVLTF. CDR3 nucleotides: TGTGCCAGTAGTCAAGGCCCAGGGTCAGGGGCCAACGTCCTGACTTTC.

CDR3 DNA: TGCAGCGTTCCGGGACTAGGGGGGGAAGAGACCCAGTACTTC. Translating it yields CSVPGLGGEETQYF. The gene calls are TRBV29-1 and TRBJ2-5; 8 bases align to TRBD2. The CDR3 loop spans 14 amino acids. The ends lost 5 bases at V and 3 bases at J; junction bases unmatched: 8. The V gene's germline CDR1 is SQVTM and CDR2 ANQGSEA.

The CDR3 DNA follows: TGTGCCAGTAGTTCTGACCGGGACAGGCACAATGAGCAGTTCTTC. The encoded protein is CASSSDRDRHNEQFF. V gene TRBV19 combines with J gene TRBJ2-1; TRBD1 agrees at 8 bases. The V segment lost 5 bases and the J segment 5 bases; nucleotides outside the gene matches: 8. Germline assignment: CDR1 LNHDA and CDR2 SQIVND (reference sequence). The CDR3 is 15 amino acids. Full variable domain (outside the CDR3, taken from reference TRBV19 and TRBJ2-1): DGGITQSPKYLFRKEGQNVTLSCEQNLNHDAMYWYRQDPGQGLRLIYYSQIVNDFQKGDIAEGYSVSREKKESFPLTVTSAQKNPTAFYLCASSSDRDRHNEQFFGPGTRLTVL.

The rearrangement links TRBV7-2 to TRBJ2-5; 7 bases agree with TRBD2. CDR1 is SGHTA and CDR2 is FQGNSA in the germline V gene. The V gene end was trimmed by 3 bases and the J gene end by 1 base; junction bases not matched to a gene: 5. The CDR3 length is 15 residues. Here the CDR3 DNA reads TGTGCCAGCAGCTTGCGAGGGAGGGCCCAAGAGACCCAGTACTTC. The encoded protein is CASSLRGRAQETQYF.

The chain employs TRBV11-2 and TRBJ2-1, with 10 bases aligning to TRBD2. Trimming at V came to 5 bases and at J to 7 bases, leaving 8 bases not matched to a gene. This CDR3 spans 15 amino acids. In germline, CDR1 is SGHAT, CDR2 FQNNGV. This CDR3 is CASSQRGGHENEQFF. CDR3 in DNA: TGTGCCAGCAGCCAGCGGGGGGGTCATGAAAATGAGCAGTTCTTC.

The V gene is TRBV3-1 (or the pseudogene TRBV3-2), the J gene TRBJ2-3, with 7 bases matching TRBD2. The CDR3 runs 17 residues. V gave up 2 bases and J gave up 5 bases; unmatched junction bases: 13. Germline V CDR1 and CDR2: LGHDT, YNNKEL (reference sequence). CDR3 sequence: CASSQRELSGVRDTQYF. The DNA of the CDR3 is TGTGCCAGCAGCCAAAGGGAACTGAGCGGGGTTAGAGATACGCAGTATTTT.

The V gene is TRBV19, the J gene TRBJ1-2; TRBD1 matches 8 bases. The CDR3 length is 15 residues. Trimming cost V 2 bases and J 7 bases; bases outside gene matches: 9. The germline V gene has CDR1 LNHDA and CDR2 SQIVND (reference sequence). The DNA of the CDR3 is TGTGCCAGTAGTATACCCTCCAGGGGGCGGTTTGGCTACACCTTC. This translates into CASSIPSRGRFGYTF.

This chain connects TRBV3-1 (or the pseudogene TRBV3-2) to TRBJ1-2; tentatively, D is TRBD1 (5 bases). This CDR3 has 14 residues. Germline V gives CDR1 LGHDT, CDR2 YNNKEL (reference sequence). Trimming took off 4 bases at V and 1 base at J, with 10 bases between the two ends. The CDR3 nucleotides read TGTGCCAGCAGCCGGGGCAGTGTTAACTATGGCTACACCTTC. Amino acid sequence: CASSRGSVNYGYTF.

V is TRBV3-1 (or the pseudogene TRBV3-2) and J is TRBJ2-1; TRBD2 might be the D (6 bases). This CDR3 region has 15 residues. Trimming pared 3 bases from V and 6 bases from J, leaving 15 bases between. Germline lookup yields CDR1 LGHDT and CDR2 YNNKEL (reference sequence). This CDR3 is CASSHPRGSINEQFF. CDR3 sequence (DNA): TGTGCCAGCAGCCATCCGCGGGGTTCGATCAATGAGCAGTTCTTC.

This chain's CDR3 is CASSVGDTNSPLHF. DNA of the CDR3: TGTGCCAGCAGCGTAGGGGACACAAATTCACCCCTCCACTTT. The chain has TRBV9 and TRBJ1-6; D might be TRBD1 (6 bases). Trimming took off 0 bases at V and 7 bases at J, with 8 bases between the two ends. CDR3 size: 14 residues. The germline CDR1 and CDR2 sequences are SGDLS and YYNGEE.

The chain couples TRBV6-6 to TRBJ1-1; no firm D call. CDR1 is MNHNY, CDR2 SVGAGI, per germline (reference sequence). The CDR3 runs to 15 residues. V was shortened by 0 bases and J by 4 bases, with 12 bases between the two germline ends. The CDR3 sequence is CASSYSREVATEAFF. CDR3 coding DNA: TGTGCCAGCAGTTACTCTAGGGAGGTTGCCACTGAAGCTTTCTTT.